The clone carrying this T cell receptor beta chain was picked up many times. The data derive from a study of T-cell reconstitution after alpha-beta-depleted transplantation in children. There are 17 residues in the CDR3. The V gene end was trimmed by 0 bases and the J gene end by 1 base; junction bases not matched to a gene: 8. Germline CDR1 and CDR2: DFQATT and SNEGSKA (reference sequence). Using unique molecular identifiers, the investigators prepared the TCRbeta library. TCRdb called the PCR reads again in MiXCR, with one record for every CDR3 protein. The sample shows about 610,000 distinct CDR3 sequences, over 9.5% of them seen only once.

This chain joins TRBV20-1 and TRBJ2-3; 9 nucleotides agree with TRBD2. The sequence derives from a human donor who donated a stem cell graft to a child with acute myeloid leukemia. Sequencing was performed on PBMCs from the stem cell graft donor, taken from the stem cell graft. The CDR3 DNA reads TGCAGTGCTAGAGATCGGCGGGAGGGCCCTCGCACAGATACGCAGTATTTT. Protein: CSARDRREGPRTDTQYF.